What follows is one T cell receptor (beta chain) and its context. The antigen is not known. The data derive from a study of cytomegalovirus exposure and HLA in healthy donors. PCR was performed using 60 Vbeta and 13 Jbeta primers. Method: immunoSEQ multiplex PCR; TCRdb's copy keeps in-frame clones and lacks some. This sample carries 100,000 to 150,000 clones, roughly a tenth of them seen once, and the ten largest clones take around 4.6%. Germline CDR1 is MDHEN and CDR2 is SYDVKM. The V segment lost 6 bases and the J segment 8 bases; nucleotides outside the gene matches: 12. The CDR3 has 15 residues. Study-level findings and limits: Roughly uniform sequencing depth across donors was assumed, possibly incorrectly.

The J gene is TRBJ1-3, the V gene TRBV28, with 8 bases that match TRBD1. The sequence was obtained from a woman aged 18-29 years in good health and CMV-seropositive. Specimen: PBMCs. CDR3 region: CASSPTGEGGYTIYF. The CDR3 nucleotides read TGTGCCAGCAGCCCGACAGGGGAAGGGGGATACACCATATATTTT.